Listed here are 15 T cell receptor beta chains from one sample, sequenced in a study of regulatory T cells in long-lasting Graves disease. This sample's time point: persistent/refractory GD, antithyroid drugs over 5 years with positive TRAb. PBMCs provided the RNA from which the TCR library was made. HTBI primers from iRepertoire and Arm-PCR of CDR3 regions yielded the TCR beta libraries. TCRdb re-called the multiplex PCR reads through MiXCR, storing one row per CDR3 protein. The table records hundreds of thousands of distinct CDR3 sequences, roughly 20% of them present only once. Specimen: peripheral blood mononuclear cells (PBMCs), collected when the disease was refractory, from a patient treated with antithyroid drugs. These receptors all stem from a female donor with Graves disease.

This clonotype was seen only a few times. The chain uses TRBV5-1 and TRBJ2-7; no definite D call. The CDR3 extends over 12 amino acids. Trimming removed 5 bases at V and 6 bases at J, with 12 bases between. In germline, CDR1 is SGHRS, CDR2 YFSETQ. Here the CDR3 DNA reads TGCGCCAGCAGGCTGACTTGGGGCGAGCAGTACTTC. Translated: CASRLTWGEQYF.

The chain employs TRBV7-3 and TRBJ2-1; 12 bases map to TRBD2. This CDR3 has 15 residues. Trimming removed 1 base from V and 7 bases from J; junction bases left unmatched: 2. Looked up from germline, CDR1 is SGHTA and CDR2 is FQGTGA. The CDR3 DNA is TGTGCCAGCAGCTTAAACGGACTAGCGGGGAATGAGCAGTTCTTC. This gives the protein CASSLNGLAGNEQFF. Together with reference TRBV7-3 and TRBJ2-1, the CDR3 gives the full variable domain: GAGVSQTPSNKVTEKGKYVELRCDPISGHTALYWYRQSLGQGPEFLIYFQGTGAADDSGLPNDRFFAVRPEGSVSTLKIQRTERGDSAVYLCASSLNGLAGNEQFFGPGTRLTVL.

This clonotype was seen repeatedly, ten times or more. J is TRBJ2-7 and V is TRBV12-3 or TRBV12-4; no clear D. Trimming removed 2 bases at V and 0 bases at J, with 11 bases between. CDR3 size: 15 residues. The CDR3 DNA follows: TGTGCCAGCAGTTTAAGGGCAGCGAGCTCCTACGAGCAGTACTTC. As protein: CASSLRAASSYEQYF.

This clonotype was recorded many times. The chain combines TRBV30 with TRBJ2-7; D gene uncertain. The CDR3 has 13 residues. Trimming shortened V by 4 bases and J by 1 base, and 11 bases separated the two germline ends. Germline V CDR1 and CDR2: GTSNPN, SVGIG (reference sequence). The CDR3 protein is CAWTMAGSYEQYF. In DNA, the CDR3 is TGTGCCTGGACGATGGCCGGGTCCTACGAGCAGTACTTC.

The CDR3: CASSQLQGQYTEAFF. For the CDR3, the DNA is TGTGCCAGCAGCCAATTACAGGGGCAGTACACTGAAGCTTTCTTT. V and J are TRBV14 and TRBJ1-1, with 7 bases that match TRBD1. CDR3 length equals 15 residues. Germline V CDR1 and CDR2: SGHDN, FVKESK. Trimming at V came to 2 bases and at J to 3 bases, leaving 6 bases not matched to a gene.

This clonotype was counted only a few times. V is TRBV19 and J is TRBJ2-6; 9 bases map to TRBD1. Per germline, CDR1 LNHDA and CDR2 SQIVND (reference sequence). The CDR3 runs to 17 residues. Trimming removed 6 bases from V and 2 bases from J; junction bases left unmatched: 8. CDR3 in amino acids: CASSPGQGGAGANVLTF. CDR3 nucleotides: TGTGCCAGTAGCCCGGGACAGGGAGGCGCTGGGGCCAACGTCCTGACTTTC.

This clonotype came up a few times. The rearrangement joins TRBV4-1 to TRBJ1-1; D gene uncertain. This CDR3 is built from 13 residues. Looked up from germline, CDR1 is MGHRA and CDR2 is YSYEKL. Trimming took 0 bases from V and 5 from J, leaving 7 bases between them. The CDR3 region has the DNA TGCGCCAGCAGCCAAGACAGGTGGACTGAAGCTTTCTTT. Its translation: CASSQDRWTEAFF.

This clonotype was found a few times. The chain recombines TRBV15 with TRBJ2-7; weak D call: TRBD2 (5 bases). Germline V gene data show CDR1 as LNHNV and CDR2 as YYDKDF (reference sequence). This CDR3 comprises 14 residues. V was trimmed by 0 bases and J by 1 base, leaving 7 bases between them. The CDR3 sequence is CATSREAVSYEQYF. CDR3 bases: TGTGCCACCAGCAGAGAAGCGGTTTCCTACGAGCAGTACTTC. The full variable domain, its missing parts supplied by reference TRBV15 and TRBJ2-7, is DAMVIQNPRYQVTQFGKPVTLSCSQTLNHNVMYWYQQKSSQAPKLLFHYYDKDFNNEADTPDNFQSRRPNTSFCFLDIRSPGLGDTAMYLCATSREAVSYEQYFGPGTRLTVT.

This chain links TRBV4-3 with TRBJ2-2; TRBD2 agrees at 8 bases. The CDR3 length is 16 residues. V shed 3 bases, J shed 6 bases, and the junction held 9 bases outside the gene matches. The germline CDR1 and CDR2 sequences are LGHNA and YSLEER. In nucleotides, the CDR3 is TGCGCCAGCAGCCAGAGGGTAGCGGGGTCCCCCGGGGAGCTGTTTTTT. Translating it yields CASSQRVAGSPGELFF.

This clonotype was observed at least ten times. The rearrangement uses TRBV2 and TRBJ1-5; D call uncertain. The CDR3 runs 13 residues. Trimming removed 3 bases from V and 1 base from J, with 4 bases in between. The V gene's germline CDR1 is SNHLY and CDR2 FYNNEI. In DNA form, the CDR3 reads TGTGCCAGCAGTGAGGTCAGCAATCAGCCCCAGCATTTT. It specifies CASSEVSNQPQHF.

The rearrangement joins TRBV6-1 to TRBJ1-1; unclear D gene. Germline CDR1 MNHNS, CDR2 SASEGT. The CDR3 is 12 amino acids. Trimming took off 4 bases at V and 5 bases at J, with 8 bases between the two ends. As DNA, the CDR3 is TGTGCCAGCAGTGTGGGGAGGACTGAAGCTTTCTTT. Residues: CASSVGRTEAFF.

There are many counts of this clonotype. V and J are TRBV29-1 and TRBJ1-4, with 7 bases identical to TRBD1. V gave up 3 bases and J gave up 8 bases; unmatched junction bases: 6. The germline CDR1 and CDR2 sequences are SQVTM and ANQGSEA. The CDR3 extends over 13 amino acids. The CDR3 DNA reads TGCAGCGTTGATGAGGGGGCGGACGAAAAACTGTTTTTT. This codes for CSVDEGADEKLFF.

This clonotype appeared a few times. J is TRBJ2-5 and V is TRBV4-2; D might be TRBD1 (6 bases). The V gene's germline CDR1 is LGHNA and CDR2 YNFKEQ. V was clipped by 0 bases and J by 2 bases, with 13 bases between them. The CDR3 covers 16 residues. The CDR3 loop reads CASSQEGTRDQETQYF. CDR3 coding DNA: TGTGCCAGCAGCCAAGAAGGGACAAGGGATCAAGAGACCCAGTACTTC.

Note on this clonotype: A much bigger clone sits one base away, suggesting this may be a read error. The chain uses TRBV7-2 and TRBJ1-1; no definite D call. Germline values: CDR1 SGHTA, CDR2 FQGNSA. The CDR3 has 14 residues. For the CDR3, the DNA is TGTGCCAGCAGCTTAGAAGTTCAGCACACTGAAGCTTCCTTT. Translation: CASSLEVQHTEASF.

As to this clonotype: The germline gene is not matched at one end of the junction; a read error may be the cause. The chain links TRBV5-1 to TRBJ2-7; D might be TRBD1 or TRBD2, each matching 6 bases. The CDR3 loop spans 13 amino acids. Germline V gene lookup returns CDR1 SGHRS and CDR2 YFSETQ. The CDR3 DNA reads as TGCGCCAGCAGCTTGGGACAGGACTACGAGCAGGACTTC. Amino acids: CASSLGQDYEQDF.